The rows below give T cell receptor beta chains drawn from one sample of a study of T cell responses to AZD1222 COVID-19 vaccine. TCRdb's copy holds only in-frame clones and misses some; the assay was immunoSEQ multiplex PCR. The table lists around 72,000 clones, roughly 84% of them singletons. The source was peripheral blood, collected on day 0 of AZD1222 vaccination. Receptors were obtained from an adult in good health. The CDR3 runs from the conserved cysteine through the conserved F or W. A D gene is named only where the DNA matches it firmly. The size field is filled for only some rows; it gives once, few, many or a size class.

abundance	d_gene	v_gene	j_gene	CDR3aa	CDR3nt
NA	TRBD1	TRBV9	TRBJ2-7	CASSAGERQGNEQYF	TGTGCCAGCAGCGCGGGGGAGAGACAGGGGAACGAGCAGTACTTC
NA	NA	TRBV12-5	TRBJ2-1	CASGSLGEVYNEQFF	TGTGCTAGTGGTTCCCTCGGGGAGGTTTACAATGAGCAGTTCTTC
once	TRBD1	TRBV28	TRBJ1-2	CASSPYLTGGAKYGYTF	TGTGCCAGCAGTCCTTACCTGACAGGGGGCGCGAAATATGGCTACACCTTC
once	TRBD2	TRBV3-1/TRBV3-2	TRBJ2-4	CASSQDAGGPAKNIQYF	TGTGCCAGCAGCCAAGACGCGGGGGGGCCTGCCAAAAACATTCAGTACTTC
NA	NA	TRBV10-3	TRBJ1-6	CAIKPDLGNSPLHF	TGTGCCATCAAGCCAGACTTGGGAAATTCACCCCTCCACTTT
NA	NA	TRBV30	TRBJ1-6	CAWAPGTGNSPLHF	TGTGCCTGGGCCCCCGGGACTGGGAATTCACCCCTCCACTTT
NA	NA	TRBV28	TRBJ1-1	CASSLSRRAFF	TGTGCCAGCAGTTTATCCCGACGAGCTTTCTTT
NA	NA	TRBV6-5	TRBJ1-5	CATSNTGGTQPQHF	TGTGCAACCAGCAATACGGGAGGGACTCAGCCCCAGCATTTT
NA	NA	TRBV28	TRBJ1-1	CASSLGVTEAFF	TGTGCCAGCAGTTTGGGGGTGACTGAAGCTTTCTTT
NA	NA	TRBV28	TRBJ1-5	CASHLSPYNQPQHF	TGTGCCAGCCATTTGTCACCCTACAATCAGCCCCAGCATTTT
NA	NA	TRBV3-1/TRBV3-2	TRBJ2-1	CASSLADNEQFF	TGTGCCAGCAGCTTAGCGGACAATGAGCAGTTCTTC
NA	NA	TRBV4-3	TRBJ1-1	CASSQVLETEAFF	TGCGCCAGCAGCCAAGTGTTGGAAACTGAAGCTTTCTTT
NA	TRBD2	TRBV11-3	TRBJ2-5	CASYWASGERGETQYF	TGTGCCAGCTATTGGGCTAGCGGGGAAAGGGGAGAGACCCAGTACTTC
NA	NA	TRBV7-9	TRBJ1-2	CASSARDTAVGYGYTF	TGTGCCAGCAGCGCCAGGGACACCGCGGTCGGCTATGGCTACACCTTC
few	TRBD1	TRBV5-4	TRBJ2-5	CASSYTGGWETQYF	TGTGCCAGCAGCTATACAGGGGGCTGGGAGACCCAGTACTTC
NA	TRBD2	TRBV4-2	TRBJ2-7	CASSHLLAGDYEQYF	TGTGCCAGCAGCCATTTACTAGCGGGGGACTACGAGCAGTACTTC
NA	NA	TRBV5-1	TRBJ2-7	CASSRSRGSQVTSEQYF	TGCGCCAGCAGCCGTTCCCGAGGTTCCCAGGTAACGAGCGAGCAGTACTTC
NA	NA	TRBV7-7	TRBJ1-6	CASSLVCPVGIHNNSPLHF	TGTGCCAGCAGCTTAGTTTGCCCCGTGGGCATACACAATAATTCACCCCTCCACTTT
NA	TRBD1	TRBV3-1/TRBV3-2	TRBJ1-2	CASSQGDRGGYTF	TGTGCCAGCAGCCAAGGGGACAGGGGTGGCTACACCTTC
NA	NA	TRBV2	TRBJ1-1	CASRDFGRAEAFF	TGTGCCAGCAGGGATTTCGGTAGGGCTGAAGCTTTCTTT
NA	TRBD2	TRBV7-2	TRBJ2-3	CASTVSGGRAGGTDTQYF	TGTGCCAGCACCGTAAGCGGGGGACGCGCGGGAGGCACAGATACGCAGTATTTT
NA	NA	TRBV15	TRBJ1-1	CATSRDWENTEAFF	TGTGCCACCAGCAGAGATTGGGAGAACACTGAAGCTTTCTTT
NA	TRBD2	TRBV2	TRBJ2-1	CASTSGGAGEQFF	TGTGCCAGTACTAGCGGGGGGGCCGGTGAGCAGTTCTTC
NA	NA	TRBV9	TRBJ1-2	CASSADSGYHGYTF	TGTGCCAGCAGCGCTGATTCAGGGTACCATGGCTACACCTTC
NA	NA	TRBV20-1	TRBJ2-1	CSASRGWGGARNEQFF	TGCAGTGCTAGTCGGGGATGGGGGGGGGCCAGGAATGAGCAGTTCTTC
NA	TRBD1	TRBV5-4	TRBJ1-6	CASSRGQGVNSPLHF	TGTGCCAGCAGCCGAGGACAGGGGGTAAATTCACCCCTCCACTTT
NA	NA	TRBV6-6	TRBJ2-7	CASTPSGQGLDEQYF	TGTGCCAGCACACCCTCTGGGCAGGGGCTCGACGAGCAGTACTTC
once	TRBD2	TRBV10-3	TRBJ2-1	CAISESDGWGGSYNEQFF	TGTGCCATCAGTGAGTCTGATGGGTGGGGGGGGAGCTACAATGAGCAGTTCTTC
NA	NA	TRBV15	TRBJ2-5	CATSRDLGVQETQYF	TGTGCCACCAGCAGAGATTTGGGGGTCCAAGAGACCCAGTACTTC
few	NA	TRBV11-3	TRBJ2-3	CASSERRTDTQYF	TGTGCCAGCAGCGAGCGAAGGACAGATACGCAGTATTTT
NA	NA	TRBV7-3	TRBJ2-2	CASSFGAWTGELFF	TGTGCCAGCAGCTTTGGGGCCTGGACTGGGGAGCTGTTTTTT
NA	NA	TRBV6-1	TRBJ1-5	CASSESDYQPQHF	TGTGCCAGCAGTGAGTCAGATTATCAGCCCCAGCATTTT
NA	NA	TRBV7-8	TRBJ2-5	CASSLTPDQETQYF	TGTGCCAGCAGCTTAACCCCAGATCAAGAGACCCAGTACTTC
NA	TRBD1	TRBV5-1	TRBJ2-1	CASSSGTGDYNEQFF	TGCGCCAGCAGCTCTGGGACAGGTGATTACAATGAGCAGTTCTTC
NA	NA	TRBV10-3	TRBJ1-2	CAISESILGGGYGYTF	TGTGCCATCAGTGAGTCCATTCTCGGAGGAGGCTATGGCTACACCTTC
NA	NA	TRBV15	TRBJ2-3	CATSRTTASTDTQYF	TGTGCCACCAGCAGAACGACGGCTAGCACAGATACGCAGTATTTT
NA	NA	TRBV4-1	TRBJ1-6	CASSLSSYNSPLHF	TGCGCCAGCAGCCTAAGCTCCTATAATTCACCCCTCCACTTT
NA	NA	TRBV6-5	TRBJ2-1	CASGNYNEQFF	TGTGCCAGTGGGAACTACAATGAGCAGTTCTTC
once	TRBD1	TRBV2	TRBJ2-1	CASSRQGYNEQFF	TGTGCCAGCAGCCGACAGGGGTACAATGAGCAGTTCTTC
NA	TRBD2	TRBV4-2	TRBJ2-1	CASSQGWTSGGGNEQFF	TGTGCCAGCAGCCAAGGTTGGACTAGCGGGGGCGGGAATGAGCAGTTCTTC
NA	TRBD1	TRBV28	TRBJ1-4	CATTGEYEKLFF	TGTGCCACGACAGGGGAGTATGAAAAACTGTTTTTT
NA	NA	TRBV4-2	TRBJ1-6	CASSQESPLWAISPLHF	TGTGCCAGCAGCCAAGAGTCCCCCTTGTGGGCTATCTCACCCCTCCACTTT
NA	NA	TRBV9	TRBJ1-2	CASSVEGPRGYTF	TGTGCCAGCAGCGTAGAAGGCCCCCGGGGCTACACCTTC
NA	NA	TRBV18	TRBJ1-4	CASSPIPPGQDNEKLFF	TGTGCCAGCTCACCTATCCCGCCGGGACAAGATAATGAAAAACTGTTTTTT
NA	NA	TRBV9	TRBJ2-1	CASSVVSGANEQFF	TGTGCCAGCAGCGTAGTATCAGGGGCAAATGAGCAGTTCTTC
NA	TRBD1	TRBV28	TRBJ1-1	CASSFQGTGKAFF	TGTGCCAGCAGTTTTCAAGGGACAGGGAAAGCTTTCTTT
few	NA	TRBV5-6	TRBJ1-4	CASSHTGTKREKLFF	TGTGCCAGCAGCCATACAGGGACCAAGAGGGAAAAACTGTTTTTT
NA	NA	TRBV11-2	TRBJ2-1	CASSQTSSYNEQFF	TGTGCCAGCAGCCAGACTAGTTCTTACAATGAGCAGTTCTTC
NA	TRBD1	TRBV19	TRBJ1-1	CASSIGGGGQANTEAFF	TGTGCCAGTAGTATAGGCGGAGGGGGACAGGCTAACACTGAAGCTTTCTTT
NA	TRBD2	TRBV6-5	TRBJ2-1	CASRAGLAGSNEQFF	TGTGCCAGCAGGGCGGGACTAGCGGGGTCCAATGAGCAGTTCTTC
NA	NA	TRBV5-1	TRBJ2-7	CASSLGAGSSYEQYF	TGCGCCAGCAGCTTGGGCGCAGGGAGCTCCTACGAGCAGTACTTC
NA	NA	TRBV2	TRBJ2-5	CASGRLQETQYF	TGTGCCAGCGGCAGACTCCAAGAGACCCAGTACTTC
NA	NA	TRBV6-5	TRBJ2-5	CASSYFGTQETQYF	TGTGCCAGCAGTTACTTTGGAACCCAAGAGACCCAGTACTTC
NA	NA	TRBV6-1	TRBJ2-1	CASSEVSMTQFF	TGTGCCAGCAGTGAAGTATCAATGACGCAGTTCTTC
NA	NA	TRBV12-3/TRBV12-4	TRBJ2-1	CASSRGQYNEQFF	TGTGCCAGCAGCCGAGGACAGTACAATGAGCAGTTCTTC
NA	TRBD1	TRBV7-2	TRBJ2-1	CANALRQGAYNEQFF	TGTGCCAACGCCCTCAGACAGGGGGCTTACAATGAGCAGTTCTTC
NA	NA	TRBV7-9	TRBJ1-4	CASSSTTGKLFF	TGTGCCAGCAGCTCTACAACGGGAAAACTGTTTTTT
few	TRBD1	TRBV30	TRBJ1-2	CAWSVEQGEGYGYTF	TGTGCCTGGAGTGTTGAACAGGGGGAAGGCTATGGCTACACCTTC
NA	NA	TRBV5-1	TRBJ1-4	CASSFTSGSHEKLFF	TGCGCCAGCAGCTTTACCTCAGGTTCTCACGAAAAACTGTTTTTT